This T cell receptor (beta chain) was obtained from a study of blood T cell repertoires in COVID-19. Germline trimming cut 4 bases from V and 8 bases from J; bases unmatched to any gene: 4. The V gene's germline CDR1 is MNHNY and CDR2 SVGAGI (reference sequence). The CDR3 runs 12 residues. Seattle patients were enrolled during active infection and followed longitudinally. Assay used: immunoSEQ multiplex PCR; TCRdb lists only in-frame clones, some missing. The data show approximately 340,000 clones, approximately 90% seen once. The V and J genes are TRBV6-6 and TRBJ1-2; 7 positions agree with TRBD1. The clonotype comes from a man aged 25 to 40 with COVID-19, enrolled during active disease. The sample was peripheral blood. The CDR3 bases are TGTGCCAGCAGTTCGGACAGGACGGGCTACACCTTC. Residues: CASSSDRTGYTF.